This T cell receptor beta chain came from a study of control samples from healthy donors and cancer patients. Sequencing was performed with immunoSEQ multiplex PCR; in TCRdb, only in-frame clones are kept and a portion is missing. The table shows about 160,000 clones, with around nine tenths occurring only once. The CDR3 covers 15 residues. Germline assignment: CDR1 SEHNR and CDR2 FQNEAQ (reference sequence). Trimming took off 1 base at V and 5 bases at J, with 11 bases between the two ends. V gene TRBV7-9 combines with J gene TRBJ2-2; possible D gene TRBD1, 6 bases. The clonotype was recovered from a young woman in good health. Sequenced input: blood. The CDR3 here is CASSLVNRATGELFF. For the CDR3, the DNA is TGTGCCAGCAGCTTAGTGAACAGGGCTACCGGGGAGCTGTTTTTT. The full variable domain, with the rest looked up from reference TRBV7-9 and TRBJ2-2, is DTGVSQNPRHKITKRGQNVTFRCDPISEHNRLYWYRQTLGQGPEFLTYFQNEAQLEKSRLLSDRFSAERPKGSFSTLEIQRTEQGDSAMYLCASSLVNRATGELFFGEGSRLTVL.